Detailed here is one TCR beta chain. Source study methods: Amplifying reference gene primers gave estimates of nucleated cell counts. Sequencing used immunoSEQ multiplex PCR; TCRdb keeps in-frame clones, though not all of them. V and J calls and clone size come straight from that table; D and trimming were deduced from the DNA. The sample yields roughly 400,000 clones, 88% seen once. The record originates from a study of blood T cell repertoires in COVID-19. Study-level background: The samples span acute and convalescent COVID-19 from the United States, Italy and Spain. Sample material is recorded as cDNA or gDNA derived from T cells, B-cell-depleted T cells, or PBMCs.

Donors were grouped by their self-reported clinical history. The TCR was taken from a woman under 30 who had been exposed to COVID-19. Sequenced material: PBMCs or T cells enriched from blood (not recorded which).

The CDR3 DNA follows: TGTGCCAGCAGCCCGGGGTTTAGAGTGGAGTATGGCTACACCTTC. Protein product: CASSPGFRVEYGYTF. This rearrangement joins TRBV6-5 to TRBJ1-2; D uncertain. Trimming took off 6 bases at V and 5 bases at J, with 19 bases between the two ends. This CDR3 is 15 amino acids long. Germline CDR1 reads MNHEY; CDR2 reads SVGAGI.